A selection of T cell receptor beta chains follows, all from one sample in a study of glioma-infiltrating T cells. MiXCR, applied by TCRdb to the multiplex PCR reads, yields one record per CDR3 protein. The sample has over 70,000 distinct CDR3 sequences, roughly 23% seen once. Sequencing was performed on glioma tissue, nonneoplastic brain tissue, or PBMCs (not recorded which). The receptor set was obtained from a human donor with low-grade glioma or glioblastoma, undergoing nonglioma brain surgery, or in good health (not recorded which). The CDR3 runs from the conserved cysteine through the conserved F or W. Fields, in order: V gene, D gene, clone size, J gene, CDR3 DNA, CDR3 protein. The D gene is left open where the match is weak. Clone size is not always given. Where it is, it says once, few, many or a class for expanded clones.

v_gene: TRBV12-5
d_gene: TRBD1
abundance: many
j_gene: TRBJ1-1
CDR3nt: TGTGCTAGTGACCCGGGACAGACGAACACTGAAGCTTTCTTT
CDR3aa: CASDPGQTNTEAFF

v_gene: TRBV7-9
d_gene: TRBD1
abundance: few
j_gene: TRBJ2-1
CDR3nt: TGTGCCAGCAGCCGGGACAGCTCCTACAATGAGCAGTTCTTC
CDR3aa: CASSRDSSYNEQFF

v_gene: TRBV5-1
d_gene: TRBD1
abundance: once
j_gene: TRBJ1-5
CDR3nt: TGCGCCAGCAGCTTCGGGGACAGAAATAGCAATCAGCCCCAGCATTTT
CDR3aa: CASSFGDRNSNQPQHF

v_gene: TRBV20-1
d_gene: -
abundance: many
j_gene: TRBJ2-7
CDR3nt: TGCAGTGCTAGGCCAGGGCCCTACGAGCAGTACTTC
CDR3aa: CSARPGPYEQYF

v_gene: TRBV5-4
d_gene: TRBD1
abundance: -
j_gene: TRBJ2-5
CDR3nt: TGTGCCAGCAGTACAGGGGTAGTGCAGACCCAGTACTTC
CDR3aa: CASSTGVVQTQYF

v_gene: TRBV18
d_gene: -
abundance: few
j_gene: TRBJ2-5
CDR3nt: TGTGCCAGCTCACGGGGGCTCAAAGAGACCCAGTACTTC
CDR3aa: CASSRGLKETQYF

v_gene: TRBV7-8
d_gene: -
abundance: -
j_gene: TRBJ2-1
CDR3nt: TGTGCCAGCAGCTTAGGACGGACACCCAGAACGGGGGAGCAGTTCTTC
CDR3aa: CASSLGRTPRTGEQFF

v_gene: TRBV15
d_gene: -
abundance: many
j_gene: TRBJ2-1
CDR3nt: TGTGCCACCAGCAGAGATCTCAGCGATGAGCAGTTCTTC
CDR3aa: CATSRDLSDEQFF

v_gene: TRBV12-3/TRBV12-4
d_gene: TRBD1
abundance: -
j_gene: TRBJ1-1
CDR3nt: TGTGCCAGCAGTGCAACCGGGACAGGGTCCACTGAAGCTTTCTTT
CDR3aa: CASSATGTGSTEAFF

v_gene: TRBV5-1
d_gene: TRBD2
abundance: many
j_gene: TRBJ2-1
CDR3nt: TGCGCCAGCAGCTCGGGGGGTGCTCCCATCTACAATGAGCAGTTCTTC
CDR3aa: CASSSGGAPIYNEQFF

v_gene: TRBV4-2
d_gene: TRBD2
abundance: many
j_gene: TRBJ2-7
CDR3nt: TGTGCCAGCAGCCACCTCAGCGGGAGCTTAAACGAGCAGTACTTC
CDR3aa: CASSHLSGSLNEQYF

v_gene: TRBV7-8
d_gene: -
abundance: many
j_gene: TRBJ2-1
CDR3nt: TGTGCCAGCAGCTTCAAGGCTGAGCAGTTCTTC
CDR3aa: CASSFKAEQFF

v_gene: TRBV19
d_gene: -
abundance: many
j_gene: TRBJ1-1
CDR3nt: TGTGCCAGTAGTACAAGTACCCTGCCGGACACTGAAGCTTTCTTT
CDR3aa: CASSTSTLPDTEAFF

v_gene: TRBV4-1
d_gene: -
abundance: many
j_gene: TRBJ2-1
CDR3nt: TGCGCCAGCAGCCAAGACGCAGTTTACAATGAGCAGTTCTTC
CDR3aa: CASSQDAVYNEQFF

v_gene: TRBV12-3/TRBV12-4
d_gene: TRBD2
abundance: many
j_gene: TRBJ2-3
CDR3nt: TGTGCCAGCAGTTCGATTACTAGCGGCGCAGATACGCAGTATTTT
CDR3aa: CASSSITSGADTQYF

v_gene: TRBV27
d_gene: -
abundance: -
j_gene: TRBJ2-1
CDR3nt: TGTGCCAGCAGTTTGGGCGTACCGCTGGGGAGCTCCTACAATGACCAGTTCTTC
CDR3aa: CASSLGVPLGSSYNDQFF

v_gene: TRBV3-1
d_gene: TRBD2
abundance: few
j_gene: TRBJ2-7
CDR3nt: TGTGCCAGCAGTCCGAGCGGGGTAGTAGCGGGACTCTCCTACGAGCAGTACTTC
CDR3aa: CASSPSGVVAGLSYEQYF

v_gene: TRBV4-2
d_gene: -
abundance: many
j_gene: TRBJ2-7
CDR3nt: TGTGCCAGCAGCCACGCTCGTCTAGCGACCTACGAGCAGTACTTC
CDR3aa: CASSHARLATYEQYF

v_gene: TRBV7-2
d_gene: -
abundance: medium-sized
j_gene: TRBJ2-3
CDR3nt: TGTGCCAGCAGCTTATCCCGATCAGATACGCAGTATTTT
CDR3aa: CASSLSRSDTQYF

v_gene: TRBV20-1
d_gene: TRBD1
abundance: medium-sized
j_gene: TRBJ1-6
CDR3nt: TGCAGTGCTGCCCGACAGGGGGCGGCGAATTCACCCCTCCACTTT
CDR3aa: CSAARQGAANSPLHF

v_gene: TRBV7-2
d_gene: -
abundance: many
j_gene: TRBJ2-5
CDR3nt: TGTGCCAGCAGCTTAGGAGCGTCAGAGACCCAGTACTTC
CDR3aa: CASSLGASETQYF

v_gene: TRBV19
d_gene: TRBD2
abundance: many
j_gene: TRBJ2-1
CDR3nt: TGTGCCAGTAGACCCGGGGGGAGTTACAATGAGCAGTTCTTC
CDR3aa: CASRPGGSYNEQFF

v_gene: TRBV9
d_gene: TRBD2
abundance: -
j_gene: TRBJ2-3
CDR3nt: TGTGCCAGCAGCGTACAAACTAGCGGGAGGCGGGATACGCAGTATTTT
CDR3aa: CASSVQTSGRRDTQYF

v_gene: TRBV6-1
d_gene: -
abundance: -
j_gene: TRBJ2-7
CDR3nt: TGTGCCAGCAGTTACAACTACCGGGACTACGAGCAGTACTTC
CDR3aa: CASSYNYRDYEQYF

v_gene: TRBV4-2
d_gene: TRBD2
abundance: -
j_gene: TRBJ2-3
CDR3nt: TGTGCCAGCAGCCGTTCGGGGGGAGATACGCAGTATTTT
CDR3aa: CASSRSGGDTQYF

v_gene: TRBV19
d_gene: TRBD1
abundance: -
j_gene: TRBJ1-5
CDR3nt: TGTGCCAGTAAAAGAGGACAGGGGGGAGGCAATCAGCCCCAGCATTTT
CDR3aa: CASKRGQGGGNQPQHF

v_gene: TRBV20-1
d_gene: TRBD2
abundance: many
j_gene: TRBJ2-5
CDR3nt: TGCAGTGCTATCGTGACTAGCGGAGAGACCCAGTACTTC
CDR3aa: CSAIVTSGETQYF

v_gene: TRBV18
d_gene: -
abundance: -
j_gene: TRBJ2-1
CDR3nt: TGTGCCAGCTCACCCACTCTGGGGTTTTACAATGAGCAGTTCTTC
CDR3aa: CASSPTLGFYNEQFF

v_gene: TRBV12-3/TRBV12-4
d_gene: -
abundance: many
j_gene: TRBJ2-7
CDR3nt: TGTGCCAGCAGTTTAGTTCAGGGCGCCTACGAGCAGTACTTC
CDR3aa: CASSLVQGAYEQYF

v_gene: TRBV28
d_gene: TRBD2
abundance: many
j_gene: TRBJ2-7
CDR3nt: TGTGCCAGCAGTTATCTAGCGGGGGGGACCTACGAGCAGTACTTC
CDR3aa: CASSYLAGGTYEQYF